This record looks at one T cell receptor beta chain sequence and its context. Its cognate antigen is unknown. Vbeta (60) and Jbeta (13) primers were used in the PCR. Assay used: immunoSEQ multiplex PCR; TCRdb lists only in-frame clones, some missing. The sample consists of 180,000 or so clones, over 65% of them appearing once. This sample is part of a study of cytomegalovirus exposure and HLA in healthy donors. Study information: Earlier, 150 million to 200 million T cells were analyzed, and 117 million unique TCR beta sequences were found among them.

With 4 bases removed from V and 0 bases from J, the gap between germline ends came to 10 bases. Germline assignment: CDR1 LGHNA and CDR2 YSLEER. The CDR3 is 14 amino acids. General study findings and limits: Later work associated 16,951 TCR beta sequences with HLA alleles at 0.05 false discovery rate.

Input material: PBMCs. The clonotype was recovered from a female donor in good health and CMV-seronegative. V usage is TRBV4-3 and J usage is TRBJ2-7; D might be TRBD1 (5 bases). Written as DNA, the CDR3 is TGCGCCAGCAGCCCGCACGACAGCTCCTACGAGCAGTACTTC. Its translation is CASSPHDSSYEQYF.